This is a list of T cell receptor beta chains from one sample in a study of shared clonotypes between healthy human individuals. Only in-frame clones appear in the TCRdb table, and some are missing; sequencing was by immunoSEQ multiplex PCR. The table has around 720,000 clones, roughly 72% seen once. Source material: memory CD4+ T cells sorted from blood. Receptors originate from a woman aged 25 to 39 in good health. CDR3s include the opening cysteine and the closing phenylalanine or tryptophan. D genes are given only for firm matches. Size tells how often a clone was seen (once, few, many) or the class of an expanded clone, and some rows leave it out.

j_call: TRBJ2-1; d_call: .; v_call: TRBV29-1; clone_size: .; cdr3_nt: TGCAGCGTAGACTATTACACTGAGCAGTTCTTC; cdr3_aa: CSVDYYTEQFF
j_call: TRBJ2-1; d_call: TRBD2; v_call: TRBV5-1; clone_size: .; cdr3_nt: TGCGCCAGCAGCCCATCTAGCGGGAGTTACAATGAGCAGTTCTTC; cdr3_aa: CASSPSSGSYNEQFF
j_call: TRBJ2-7; d_call: .; v_call: TRBV19; clone_size: .; cdr3_nt: TGTGCCAGTAGTAATCAGGGGACCGGATCCTACGAGCAGTACTTC; cdr3_aa: CASSNQGTGSYEQYF
j_call: TRBJ1-1; d_call: .; v_call: TRBV2; clone_size: few; cdr3_nt: TGTGCCAGCAGGAGGGACCCCACTGAAGCTTTCTTT; cdr3_aa: CASRRDPTEAFF
j_call: TRBJ1-1; d_call: TRBD1; v_call: TRBV10-3; clone_size: few; cdr3_nt: TGTGCCATCAGTGAGTCAACGACAGGGTTCATGAACACTGAAGCTTTCTTT; cdr3_aa: CAISESTTGFMNTEAFF
j_call: TRBJ1-1; d_call: .; v_call: TRBV19; clone_size: .; cdr3_nt: TGTGCCAGTAGTAAGGGTGGAACGGTGAGATCAGAAGCTTTCTTT; cdr3_aa: CASSKGGTVRSEAFF
j_call: TRBJ1-2; d_call: .; v_call: TRBV28; clone_size: once; cdr3_nt: TGTGCCAGCAGCTTAAGCCAGAACTATGGCTACACCTTC; cdr3_aa: CASSLSQNYGYTF
j_call: TRBJ2-1; d_call: .; v_call: TRBV6-1; clone_size: .; cdr3_nt: TGTGCCAGCAGGGGTACGGGGGCGGCCAATGAGCAGTTCTTC; cdr3_aa: CASRGTGAANEQFF
j_call: TRBJ1-2; d_call: .; v_call: TRBV4-1; clone_size: many; cdr3_nt: TGCGCCAGCAGCCAAGGGACAGATTATGGCTACACCTTC; cdr3_aa: CASSQGTDYGYTF
j_call: TRBJ1-1; d_call: .; v_call: TRBV19; clone_size: .; cdr3_nt: TGTGCCAGTAGTGTCGACAGAGGGGGTGAAGCTTTCTTT; cdr3_aa: CASSVDRGGEAFF
j_call: TRBJ1-4; d_call: TRBD1; v_call: TRBV7-9; clone_size: once; cdr3_nt: TGTGCCAGCAGCTTGAGGGACAGTAATGAAAAACTGTTTTTT; cdr3_aa: CASSLRDSNEKLFF
j_call: TRBJ1-1; d_call: .; v_call: TRBV4-1; clone_size: once; cdr3_nt: TGCGCCAGCAGACAGACGTGGGAGAACACTGAAGCTTTCTTT; cdr3_aa: CASRQTWENTEAFF
j_call: TRBJ2-3; d_call: TRBD2; v_call: TRBV11-3; clone_size: .; cdr3_nt: TGTGCCAGCAGCTTAGAGTCTAGCGGGGGAACAGATACGCAGTATTTT; cdr3_aa: CASSLESSGGTDTQYF
j_call: TRBJ1-2; d_call: .; v_call: TRBV5-5; clone_size: .; cdr3_nt: TGTGCCAGCAGCTTGGAAGGTACCAACTATGGCTACACCTTC; cdr3_aa: CASSLEGTNYGYTF
j_call: TRBJ2-2; d_call: .; v_call: TRBV30; clone_size: .; cdr3_nt: TGTGCCTGGAGTGTGTCAGGGTTTTCCTCCGGGGAGCTGTTTTTT; cdr3_aa: CAWSVSGFSSGELFF